The subject of this entry is one TCR beta chain. Trimming shortened V by 4 bases and J by 1 base, and 8 bases separated the two germline ends. This CDR3 has 13 amino acids. Per the germline V gene, CDR1 is MNHEY and CDR2 is SMNVEV (reference sequence). This specimen belongs to a study of blood T cell repertoires in COVID-19. Study details: Nucleic acid was either cDNA or gDNA, and it came from T cells, B-cell-depleted T cells, or PBMCs.

Sequencing was performed with immunoSEQ multiplex PCR; in TCRdb, only in-frame clones are kept and a portion is missing. The sample carries about 190,000 clones, 84% recorded once. This study enrolled people aged roughly 18 to 89 from roughly 24 US geographic areas. Participants in the exposed group had met a COVID-19 case in the 2 weeks before joining the study. Sequenced sample: PBMCs or T cells enriched from blood (not recorded which). The receptor was isolated from a woman in her 30s who had been exposed to COVID-19. The chain joins TRBV27 to TRBJ2-7; D remains ambiguous. In DNA form, the CDR3 reads TGTGCCAGCAGTTCGACGGGTTCCTACGAGCAGTACTTC. This gives the protein CASSSTGSYEQYF.